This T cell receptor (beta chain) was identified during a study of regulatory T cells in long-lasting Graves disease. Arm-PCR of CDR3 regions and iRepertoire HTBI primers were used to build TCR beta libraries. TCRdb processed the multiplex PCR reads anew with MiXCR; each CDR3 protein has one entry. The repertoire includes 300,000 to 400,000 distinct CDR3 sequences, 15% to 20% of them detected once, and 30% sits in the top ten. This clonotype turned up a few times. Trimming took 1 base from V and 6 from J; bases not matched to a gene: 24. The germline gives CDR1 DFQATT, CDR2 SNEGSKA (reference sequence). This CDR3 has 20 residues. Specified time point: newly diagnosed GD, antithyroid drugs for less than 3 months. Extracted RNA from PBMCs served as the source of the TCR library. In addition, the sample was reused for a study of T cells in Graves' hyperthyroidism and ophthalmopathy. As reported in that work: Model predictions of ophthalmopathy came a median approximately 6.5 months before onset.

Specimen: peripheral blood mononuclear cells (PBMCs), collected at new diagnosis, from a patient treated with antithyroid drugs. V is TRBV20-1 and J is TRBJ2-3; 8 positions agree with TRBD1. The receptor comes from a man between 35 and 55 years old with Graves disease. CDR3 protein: CSARAPRGPPGPRERDTQYF. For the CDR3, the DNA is TGCAGTGCTAGAGCCCCCAGGGGGCCGCCGGGACCGAGGGAGAGGGATACGCAGTATTTT.